This T cell receptor (beta chain) was sequenced in a study of graft-versus-host responses after intestinal transplantation. Study-level information: Anti-thymocyte globulin induction, then tacrolimus and steroids for about three years, went to all recipients.

About this clone itself: The target antigen is unknown.

Clones were sequenced by immunoSEQ multiplex PCR, and TCRdb holds only the in-frame ones, with some missing. Seen here are 65,000 to 90,000 clones, roughly 92% observed once, and the top ten hold roughly 0.39%. CDR3 size: 13 residues. Trimming shortened V by 2 bases and J by 5 bases, and 9 bases separated the two germline ends. The V gene's germline CDR1 is MNHEY and CDR2 SMNVEV (reference sequence). Findings of the study overall: The recipient marrow held GvH clones, and some of them showed up first in ileum or blood. The study associated peak circulating GvH clone levels with early post-transplant HvG declines. Patients with graft-donor T cell macrochimerism had high graft-versus-host to host-versus-graft clonal ratios in allografts.

The sample consisted of unstimulated CD8+ T cells sorted from spleen or lymph node cells, taken before transplant. The chain links TRBV27 to TRBJ2-5; unclear D gene. The receptor's source is a human donor who was the organ donor for an intestinal transplant. The CDR3 DNA reads TGTGCCAGCAGTTTAAGACATGGGGAGACCCAGTACTTC. This encodes CASSLRHGETQYF.